This T cell receptor beta chain derives from a study of T cell responses to AZD1222 COVID-19 vaccine. Findings of the study overall: As reported, nearly half of all spike-specific TCRs target variant regions that are unmutated.

The repertoire was sequenced with immunoSEQ multiplex PCR; TCRdb's copy has only in-frame clones and lacks some. The sample has roughly 150,000 clones, 85% to 95% seen once; the top ten hold 5.1%. Concerning this clone itself: Its antigen is currently unknown.

CDR3 length equals 15 residues. CDR1 SGHRS and CDR2 YFSETQ come from the germline V gene. V shed 2 bases and J shed 5 bases, with 16 bases lying between them. Second-dose recipients at about 4 or about 12 weeks were treated as one pooled group. The chain links TRBV5-1 to TRBJ2-5, with D maybe TRBD2 (6 bases). The input for sequencing was peripheral blood, taken 28 days after the second AZD1222 dose. The sequence was obtained from an adult who received the AZD1222 COVID-19 vaccine. Here the CDR3 DNA reads TGCGCCAGCAGCTTATGGGGCCAGGCGGGGGAGACCCAGTACTTC. Amino acid sequence: CASSLWGQAGETQYF.